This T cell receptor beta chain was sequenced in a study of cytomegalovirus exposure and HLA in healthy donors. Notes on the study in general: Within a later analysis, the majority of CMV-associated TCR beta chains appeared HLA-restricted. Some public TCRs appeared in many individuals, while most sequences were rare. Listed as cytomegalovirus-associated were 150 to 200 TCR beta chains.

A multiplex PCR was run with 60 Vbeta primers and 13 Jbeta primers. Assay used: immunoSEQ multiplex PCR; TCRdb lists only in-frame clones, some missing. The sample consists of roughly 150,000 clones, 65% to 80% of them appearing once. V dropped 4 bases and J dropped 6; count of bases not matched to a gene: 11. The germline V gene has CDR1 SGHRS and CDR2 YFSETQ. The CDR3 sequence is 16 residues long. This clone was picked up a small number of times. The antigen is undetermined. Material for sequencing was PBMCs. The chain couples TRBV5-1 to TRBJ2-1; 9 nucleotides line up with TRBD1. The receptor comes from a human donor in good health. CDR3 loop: CASSGSRDRAGNEQFF. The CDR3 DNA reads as TGCGCCAGCAGCGGCTCCCGGGACAGGGCGGGCAATGAGCAGTTCTTC. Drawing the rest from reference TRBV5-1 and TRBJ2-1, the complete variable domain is KAGVTQTPRYLIKTRGQQVTLSCSPISGHRSVSWYQQTPGQGLQFLFEYFSETQRNKGNFPGRFSGRQFSNSRSEMNVSTLELGDSALYLCASSGSRDRAGNEQFFGPGTRLTVL.